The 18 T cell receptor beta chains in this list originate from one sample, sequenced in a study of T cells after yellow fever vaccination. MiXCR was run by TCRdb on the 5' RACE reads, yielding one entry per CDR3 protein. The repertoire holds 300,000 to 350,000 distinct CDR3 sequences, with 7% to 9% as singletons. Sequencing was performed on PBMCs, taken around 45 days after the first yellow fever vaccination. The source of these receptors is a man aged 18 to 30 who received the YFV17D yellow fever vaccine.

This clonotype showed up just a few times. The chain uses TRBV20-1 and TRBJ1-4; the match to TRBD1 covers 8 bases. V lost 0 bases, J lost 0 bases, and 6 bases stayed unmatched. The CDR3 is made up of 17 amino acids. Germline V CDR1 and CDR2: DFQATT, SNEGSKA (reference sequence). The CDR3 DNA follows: TGCAGTGCTAGAGATCTCCAGGGGGCTGCAACTAATGAAAAACTGTTTTTT. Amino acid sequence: CSARDLQGAATNEKLFF.

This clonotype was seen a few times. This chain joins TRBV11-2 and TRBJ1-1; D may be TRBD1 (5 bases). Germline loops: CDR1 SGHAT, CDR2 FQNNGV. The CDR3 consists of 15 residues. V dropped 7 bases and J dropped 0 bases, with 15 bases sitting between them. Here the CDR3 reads CASKRQTIMNTEAFF. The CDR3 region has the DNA TGTGCCAGCAAGAGACAGACCATTATGAACACTGAAGCTTTCTTT.

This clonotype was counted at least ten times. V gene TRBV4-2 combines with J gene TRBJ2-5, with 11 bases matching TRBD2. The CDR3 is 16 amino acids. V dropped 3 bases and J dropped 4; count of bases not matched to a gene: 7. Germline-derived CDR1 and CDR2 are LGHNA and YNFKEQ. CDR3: CASSQASGGRGETQYF. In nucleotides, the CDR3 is TGTGCCAGCAGCCAGGCTAGCGGGGGGCGGGGAGAGACCCAGTACTTC.

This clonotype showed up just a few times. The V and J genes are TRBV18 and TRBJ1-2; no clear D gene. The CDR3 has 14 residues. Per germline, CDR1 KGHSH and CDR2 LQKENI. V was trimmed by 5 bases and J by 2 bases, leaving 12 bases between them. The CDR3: CASSGQGGNYGYTF. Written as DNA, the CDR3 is TGTGCCAGCTCAGGGCAAGGTGGAAACTATGGCTACACCTTC.

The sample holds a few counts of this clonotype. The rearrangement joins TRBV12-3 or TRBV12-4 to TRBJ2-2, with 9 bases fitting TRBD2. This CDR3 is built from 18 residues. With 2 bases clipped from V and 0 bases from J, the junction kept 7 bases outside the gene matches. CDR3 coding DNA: TGTGCCAGCAGTTTACGGCGGGGGGGCCGGGCGAACACCGGGGAGCTGTTTTTT. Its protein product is CASSLRRGGRANTGELFF.

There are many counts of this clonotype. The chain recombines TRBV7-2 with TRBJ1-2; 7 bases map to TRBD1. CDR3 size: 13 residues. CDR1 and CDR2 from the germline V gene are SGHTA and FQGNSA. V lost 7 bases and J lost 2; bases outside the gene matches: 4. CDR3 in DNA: TGTGCCAGCACACCACAGGGGAACTATGGCTACACCTTC. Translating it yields CASTPQGNYGYTF.

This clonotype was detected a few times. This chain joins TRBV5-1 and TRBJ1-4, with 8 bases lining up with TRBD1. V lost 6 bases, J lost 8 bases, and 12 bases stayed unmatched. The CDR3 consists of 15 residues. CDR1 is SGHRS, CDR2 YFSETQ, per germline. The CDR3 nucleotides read TGCGCCAGCAAACGACAGACAGGGGACAAGGAAAAACTGTTTTTT. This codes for CASKRQTGDKEKLFF.

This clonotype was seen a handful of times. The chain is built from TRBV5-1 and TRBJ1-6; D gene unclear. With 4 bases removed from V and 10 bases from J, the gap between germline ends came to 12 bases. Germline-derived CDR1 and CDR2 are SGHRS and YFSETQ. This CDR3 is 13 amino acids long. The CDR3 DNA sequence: TGCGCCAGCAGCAACTCCCCGGAGTCACCCCTCCACTTT. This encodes CASSNSPESPLHF.

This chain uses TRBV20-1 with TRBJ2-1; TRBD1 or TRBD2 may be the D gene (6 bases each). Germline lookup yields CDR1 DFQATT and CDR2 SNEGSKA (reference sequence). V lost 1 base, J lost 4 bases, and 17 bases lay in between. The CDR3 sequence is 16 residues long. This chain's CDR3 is CSARGPLSGAYNEQFF. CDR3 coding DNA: TGCAGTGCTAGAGGCCCCCTTTCGGGGGCTTACAATGAGCAGTTCTTC.

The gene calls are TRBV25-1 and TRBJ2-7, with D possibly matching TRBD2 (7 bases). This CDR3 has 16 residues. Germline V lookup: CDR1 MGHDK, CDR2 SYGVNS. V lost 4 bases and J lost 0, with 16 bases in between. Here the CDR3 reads CASSAGGRALSYEQYV. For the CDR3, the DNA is TGTGCCAGCAGTGCGGGGGGCAGGGCCCTCTCCTACGAGCAGTACGTC.

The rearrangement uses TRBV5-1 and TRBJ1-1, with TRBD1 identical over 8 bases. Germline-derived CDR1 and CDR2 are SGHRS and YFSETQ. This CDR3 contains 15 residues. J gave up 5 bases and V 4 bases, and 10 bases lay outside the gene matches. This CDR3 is CASSPDRVEGTEAFF. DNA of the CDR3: TGCGCCAGCAGCCCGGACAGGGTTGAGGGGACTGAAGCTTTCTTT.

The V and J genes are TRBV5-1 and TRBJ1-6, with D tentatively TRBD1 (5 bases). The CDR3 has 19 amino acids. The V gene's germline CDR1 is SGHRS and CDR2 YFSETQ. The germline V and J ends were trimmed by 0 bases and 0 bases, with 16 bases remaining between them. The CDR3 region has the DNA TGCGCCAGCAGCTTGGCCGGGGCGTACGCGCGCTCCTATAATTCACCCCTCCACTTT. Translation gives CASSLAGAYARSYNSPLHF.

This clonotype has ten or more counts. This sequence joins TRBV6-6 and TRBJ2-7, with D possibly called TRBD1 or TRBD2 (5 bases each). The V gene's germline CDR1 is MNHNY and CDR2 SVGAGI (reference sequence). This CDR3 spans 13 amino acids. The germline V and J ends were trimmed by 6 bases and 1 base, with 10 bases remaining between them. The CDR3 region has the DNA TGTGCCAGCAGCCGGGACGGATCCTACGAGCAGTACGTC. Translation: CASSRDGSYEQYV.

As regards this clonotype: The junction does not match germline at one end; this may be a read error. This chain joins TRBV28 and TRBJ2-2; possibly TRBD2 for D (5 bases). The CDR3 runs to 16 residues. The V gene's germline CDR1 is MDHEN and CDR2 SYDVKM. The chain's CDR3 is CASSFVPGKNTGELCF. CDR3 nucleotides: TGTGCCAGCAGTTTCGTTCCAGGAAAGAACACCGGGGAGCTGTGTTTT.

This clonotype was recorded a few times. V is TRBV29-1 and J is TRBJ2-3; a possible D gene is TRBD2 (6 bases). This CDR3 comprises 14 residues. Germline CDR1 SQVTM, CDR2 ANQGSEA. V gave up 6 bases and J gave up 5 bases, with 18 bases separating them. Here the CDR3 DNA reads TGCAGCGTGGCGGGACTCCCACGGGGAGATACGCAGTATTTT. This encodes CSVAGLPRGDTQYF.

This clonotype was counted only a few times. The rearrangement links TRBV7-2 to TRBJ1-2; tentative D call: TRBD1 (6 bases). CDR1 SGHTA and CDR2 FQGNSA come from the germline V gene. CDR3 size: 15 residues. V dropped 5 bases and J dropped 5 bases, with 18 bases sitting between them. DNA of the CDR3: TGTGCCAGCAGCGACCGGGGGCAGGGACCTTATGGCTACACCTTC. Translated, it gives CASSDRGQGPYGYTF.

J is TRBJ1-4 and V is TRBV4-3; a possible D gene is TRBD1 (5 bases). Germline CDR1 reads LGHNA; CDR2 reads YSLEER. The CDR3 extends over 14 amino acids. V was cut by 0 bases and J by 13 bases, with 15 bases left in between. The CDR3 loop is CASSQERQGNPLFF. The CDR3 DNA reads TGCGCCAGCAGCCAAGAGCGCCAGGGTAATCCACTGTTTTTT.

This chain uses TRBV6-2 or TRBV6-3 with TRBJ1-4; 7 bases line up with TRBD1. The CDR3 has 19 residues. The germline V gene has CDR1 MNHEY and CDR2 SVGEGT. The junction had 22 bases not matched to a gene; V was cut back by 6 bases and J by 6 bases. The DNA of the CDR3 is TGTGCCAGCAGAAACCTTCAATTGGGAAGCGGGACAGCTGATGAAAAACTGTTTTTT. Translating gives CASRNLQLGSGTADEKLFF.